Each of the 15 T cell receptor beta chains below was sequenced from the same sample in a study of T cell responses to AZD1222 COVID-19 vaccine (TCRdb year 2021). Receptors were amplified or captured by the immunoSEQ multiplex PCR assay. The table was pulled from immuneACCESS by TCRdb, which kept in-frame rearrangements only. Such tables lose some clones; where checked, under half of the loss comes from unresolved V genes, and the rest has no known cause. This sample has 90,000 to 120,000 clones in its table, and about 90% of those were observed once. The ten largest clones add up to 8% to 10% of the sample. This specimen's time point label, per the study, means: about 28 days (+/-7) after the second vaccine dose. This material consisted of peripheral blood, taken 28 days after the second AZD1222 dose. The receptors here all came from an adult who received the AZD1222 COVID-19 vaccine.

This clone was detected once. The chain is built from TRBV3-1 (or the pseudogene TRBV3-2) and TRBJ2-1; D is perhaps TRBD1 or TRBD2 (5 bases each). Trimming took 5 bases from V and 2 from J, leaving 16 bases between them. The CDR3 is 16 residues long. Germline values: CDR1 LGHDT, CDR2 YNNKEL (reference sequence). The CDR3 sequence: CASSASAPGPYNEQFF. The CDR3 DNA sequence: TGTGCCAGCAGCGCCAGCGCGCCGGGACCCTACAATGAGCAGTTCTTC.

In DNA, the CDR3 is TGTGCCAGCAGCTTACGACTAGCGGGAGGGCCTGTGGAGCTGTTTTTT. This codes for CASSLRLAGGPVELFF. The chain couples TRBV13 to TRBJ2-2, with 14 bases aligning to TRBD2. The CDR3 is 16 amino acids. V lost 2 bases to trimming and J lost 10 bases; unmatched junction nucleotides: 6. Per the germline V gene, CDR1 is PRHDT and CDR2 is FYEKMQ (reference sequence).

There are a few counts of this clone. The DNA for the CDR3 is TGTGCCAGCAGCCTTAGGACAGGGCCAGATTCACCCCTCCACTTT. Translation: CASSLRTGPDSPLHF. The rearrangement joins TRBV11-2 to TRBJ1-6; TRBD1 matches 8 bases. This CDR3 is built from 15 residues. Germline-derived CDR1 and CDR2 are SGHAT and FQNNGV. Trimming removed 5 bases from V and 8 bases from J; junction bases left unmatched: 8.

CDR3 sequence (DNA): TGTGCCAGCAGCTTAGGCCGATTGGGGGGTCAAGAGCAGTACTTC. Residues: CASSLGRLGGQEQYF. This sequence joins TRBV13 and TRBJ2-7, with D tentatively TRBD2 (6 bases). V lost 0 bases to trimming and J lost 7 bases, with 16 bases between them. This CDR3 has 15 amino acids. CDR1 is PRHDT and CDR2 is FYEKMQ in the germline V gene (reference sequence). Full variable domain (missing parts from reference TRBV13 and TRBJ2-7): AAGVIQSPRHLIKEKRETATLKCYPIPRHDTVYWYQQGPGQDPQFLISFYEKMQSDKGSIPDRFSAQQFSDYHSELNMSSLELGDSALYFCASSLGRLGGQEQYFGPGTRLTVT.

V is TRBV5-4 and J is TRBJ2-7, with D possibly called TRBD1 or TRBD2 (5 bases each). The CDR3 is 15 residues long. Trimming removed 4 bases from V and 0 bases from J, with 14 bases in between. The germline V gene encodes CDR1 SGHNT and CDR2 YYREEE (reference sequence). CDR3: CASSGGQRSSYEQYF. As DNA, the CDR3 is TGTGCCAGCAGCGGAGGACAAAGAAGCTCCTACGAGCAGTACTTC.

V is TRBV4-3 and J is TRBJ1-3; D unresolved. In germline, CDR1 is LGHNA, CDR2 YSLEER. Deletions cut 0 bases from V and 4 bases from J, with 13 bases between. This CDR3 is 16 amino acids long. The CDR3 is CASSQDRSQRGNTIYF. CDR3 coding DNA: TGCGCCAGCAGCCAAGATCGTAGTCAGAGAGGAAACACCATATATTTT.

The chain carries TRBV7-9 and TRBJ1-4, with 9 bases lining up with TRBD1. V dropped 5 bases and J dropped 1; count of bases not matched to a gene: 5. The CDR3 runs to 16 residues. Per the germline V gene, CDR1 is SEHNR and CDR2 is FQNEAQ (reference sequence). This chain's CDR3 is CASSQQGAVTNEKLFF. For the CDR3, the DNA is TGTGCCAGCAGCCAACAGGGGGCCGTAACTAATGAAAAACTGTTTTTT.

The V call is TRBV18, the J call TRBJ2-1; D remains ambiguous. The length of the CDR3 is 17 residues. Looked up from germline, CDR1 is KGHSH and CDR2 is LQKENI. Trimming removed 2 bases from V and 0 bases from J, with 14 bases in between. CDR3 protein: CASSPNLGIGSYNEQFF. The DNA for the CDR3 is TGTGCCAGCTCACCAAATCTGGGAATCGGCTCCTACAATGAGCAGTTCTTC. Full variable domain (rest looked up from reference TRBV18 and TRBJ2-1): NAGVMQNPRHLVRRRGQEARLRCSPMKGHSHVYWYRQLPEEGLKFMVYLQKENIIDESGMPKERFSAEFPKEGPSILRIQQVVRGDSAAYFCASSPNLGIGSYNEQFFGPGTRLTVL.

The chain recombines TRBV28 with TRBJ1-5; 7 nucleotides align to TRBD1. Germline V gives CDR1 MDHEN, CDR2 SYDVKM. The V gene end was trimmed by 1 base and the J gene end by 4 bases; junction bases not matched to a gene: 4. The CDR3 is made up of 15 amino acids. CDR3 protein: CASSLYRDRNQPQHF. In DNA, the CDR3 is TGTGCCAGCAGTTTATACCGGGACAGAAATCAGCCCCAGCATTTT.

This chain uses TRBV10-3 with TRBJ2-2, with D perhaps matching TRBD1 or TRBD2 (5 bases each). CDR1 is ENHRY, CDR2 SYGVKD, per germline. Trimming shortened V by 5 bases and J by 4 bases, and 17 bases separated the two germline ends. This CDR3 contains 16 residues. The CDR3 DNA reads as TGTGCCATCAGTAAATCGGGGCAGGGATTCACCGGGGAGCTGTTTTTT. It codes for CAISKSGQGFTGELFF.

This clone was detected once. J is TRBJ1-4 and V is TRBV19, with D possibly being TRBD1 (5 bases). The V end was cut by 9 bases, the J end by 8 bases, with 13 bases between. The CDR3 runs to 12 residues. Germline V gene lookup returns CDR1 LNHDA and CDR2 SQIVND (reference sequence). CDR3 sequence (DNA): TGTGCCAGCAAGACAGCCGGCGAAAAACTGTTTTTT. As protein: CASKTAGEKLFF.

The chain joins TRBV15 to TRBJ1-1, with TRBD1 as a possible D gene (6 bases). The CDR3 consists of 16 residues. Trimming stripped 0 bases from V and 1 base from J, with 12 bases between. Germline V lookup: CDR1 LNHNV, CDR2 YYDKDF (reference sequence). The CDR3 region has the DNA TGTGCCACCAGCAGAGATACGAGGGGGACGAACACTGAAGCTTTCTTT. Amino acid sequence: CATSRDTRGTNTEAFF.

The gene calls are TRBV11-2 and TRBJ2-3, with D maybe TRBD1 (6 bases). This CDR3 comprises 14 residues. V lost 4 bases, J lost 2 bases, and 10 bases lay in between. The germline V gene has CDR1 SGHAT and CDR2 FQNNGV. The CDR3 here is CASSSGHNTDTQYF. The CDR3 nucleotides are TGTGCCAGCAGCTCGGGACACAACACAGATACGCAGTATTTT.

This chain links TRBV18 with TRBJ2-2; no clear D. Deletions cut 3 bases from V and 0 bases from J, with 5 bases between. The CDR3 totals 14 residues. The germline CDR1 and CDR2 sequences are KGHSH and LQKENI. This CDR3 reads CASSPSANTGELFF. Here the CDR3 DNA reads TGTGCCAGCTCACCCTCGGCGAACACCGGGGAGCTGTTTTTT.

V and J are TRBV5-5 and TRBJ1-2, with TRBD1 matching over 8 bases. CDR3 length equals 14 residues. V shed 4 bases, J shed 8 bases, and the junction held 10 bases outside the gene matches. Germline assignment: CDR1 SGHKS and CDR2 YYEKEE (reference sequence). The CDR3 here is CASSLSGGKEGYTF. CDR3 DNA: TGTGCCAGCAGCCTATCAGGGGGCAAAGAGGGCTACACCTTC.